The 25 T cell receptor beta chains below all came from one sample that was sequenced in a study of graft-versus-host responses after intestinal transplantation. The repertoire was sequenced with immunoSEQ multiplex PCR; TCRdb's copy has only in-frame clones and lacks some. Among tens of thousands of clones listed, roughly 89% were seen once. The specimen comprised PBMCs, sampled about 120 days after intestinal transplantation. The receptors here all came from a human patient who received an intestinal transplant, so some T cells may come from the graft donor.

The CDR3 reads CSVGLDTYEQYF. In nucleotides, the CDR3 is TGCAGCGTTGGCCTGGACACCTACGAGCAGTACTTC. The chain is built from TRBV29-1 and TRBJ2-7, with a possible D match to TRBD1 (5 bases). The V end was cut by 4 bases, the J end by 2 bases, with 9 bases between. Per the germline V gene, CDR1 is SQVTM and CDR2 is ANQGSEA. This CDR3 has 12 residues.

V and J are TRBV27 and TRBJ2-5; weak D call: TRBD2 (6 bases). The CDR3 is 21 amino acids. Trimming shortened V by 2 bases and J by 2 bases, and 30 bases separated the two germline ends. CDR1 and CDR2 (germline): MNHEY, SMNVEV (reference sequence). The CDR3 sequence: CASSLGGEMRPGPTPQETQYF. The CDR3 nucleotides are TGTGCCAGCAGTTTAGGCGGGGAGATGCGGCCGGGGCCAACCCCGCAAGAGACCCAGTACTTC.

This chain connects TRBV19 to TRBJ2-1; 9 bases fit TRBD1. Germline values: CDR1 LNHDA, CDR2 SQIVND (reference sequence). The CDR3 contains 14 residues. V trimming: 5 bases; J trimming: 8 bases; junction bases outside the gene matches: 7. In DNA, the CDR3 is TGTGCCAGTAGTTCCCGGGACAGGGTTTATGAGCAGTTCTTC. This encodes CASSSRDRVYEQFF. Based on the CDR3 plus reference TRBV19 and TRBJ2-1, the full variable domain is DGGITQSPKYLFRKEGQNVTLSCEQNLNHDAMYWYRQDPGQGLRLIYYSQIVNDFQKGDIAEGYSVSREKKESFPLTVTSAQKNPTAFYLCASSSRDRVYEQFFGPGTRLTVL.

The sample holds one count of this clone. This chain connects TRBV4-2 to TRBJ2-3, with TRBD2 as a possible D gene (5 bases). This CDR3 comprises 17 residues. V dropped 3 bases and J dropped 1 base, with 17 bases sitting between them. CDR1 and CDR2 (germline): LGHNA, YNFKEQ. CDR3 region: CASSHGGSDAGTDTQYF. The CDR3 nucleotides are TGTGCCAGCAGCCACGGAGGTTCGGATGCAGGCACAGATACGCAGTATTTT.

This chain links TRBV6-5 with TRBJ2-4; the D gene is possibly TRBD2 (5 bases). Per the germline V gene, CDR1 is MNHEY and CDR2 is SVGAGI. V was cut by 5 bases and J by 2 bases, with 10 bases left in between. CDR3 length: 14 residues. In DNA form, the CDR3 reads TGTGCCAGCAGTAAAGCCGGGACCAAAAACATTCAGTACTTC. It specifies CASSKAGTKNIQYF.

The chain's CDR3 is CASSGGQGMTEGYTF. As DNA, the CDR3 is TGTGCCAGCAGCGGTGGACAGGGTATGACGGAGGGCTACACCTTC. The rearrangement uses TRBV6-5 and TRBJ1-2; 8 bases align to TRBD1. The CDR3 contains 15 residues. The junction had 14 bases not matched to a gene; V was cut back by 6 bases and J by 8 bases. The V gene's germline CDR1 is MNHEY and CDR2 SVGAGI.

As DNA, the CDR3 is TGTGCCAGCAGTTTACGGGCAGAGGCTGATGGCTACACCTTC. Residues: CASSLRAEADGYTF. The genes are TRBV27 and TRBJ1-2; D is ambiguous. Per the germline V gene, CDR1 is MNHEY and CDR2 is SMNVEV (reference sequence). CDR3 length: 14 residues. V lost 2 bases to trimming and J lost 6 bases, with 13 bases between them.

As DNA, the CDR3 is TGTGCCAGCAGCTTAGCGGACACCACAGATACGCAGTATTTT. This translates into CASSLADTTDTQYF. The chain employs TRBV7-6 and TRBJ2-3; TRBD1 might be the D (5 bases). With 0 bases removed from V and 2 bases from J, the gap between germline ends came to 6 bases. CDR3 length: 14 amino acids. Germline V gene data show CDR1 as SGHVS and CDR2 as FNYEAQ.

The J gene is TRBJ2-3, the V gene TRBV29-1; D is perhaps TRBD2 (6 bases). The V gene lost 4 bases and the J gene lost 6 bases, with 14 bases spanning the gap. This CDR3 has 13 amino acids. The germline V gene has CDR1 SQVTM and CDR2 ANQGSEA. The DNA of the CDR3 is TGCAGCGTTGGGGCTAGCGAAGCGGATACGCAGTATTTT. It specifies CSVGASEADTQYF.

The genes are TRBV4-1 and TRBJ2-7; TRBD2 is a possible D gene (7 bases). V shed 1 base and J shed 2 bases, with 9 bases lying between them. CDR1 is MGHRA, CDR2 YSYEKL, per germline. The CDR3 has 14 residues. CDR3 DNA: TGCGCCAGCAGCCAAGTGCGGGGGCCCTACGAGCAGTACTTC. It encodes CASSQVRGPYEQYF.

This clone was observed a single time. The gene calls are TRBV7-9 and TRBJ2-2; TRBD2 matches at 11 bases. The J segment lost 3 bases and the V segment lost 4 bases, leaving 10 bases of the junction unmatched. The CDR3 loop spans 18 amino acids. CDR1 is SEHNR and CDR2 is FQNEAQ in the germline V gene (reference sequence). The CDR3 loop reads CASSSPYSGRGYTGELFF. The CDR3 DNA follows: TGTGCCAGCAGCTCTCCCTATAGCGGGAGGGGTTACACCGGGGAGCTGTTTTTT.

The chain couples TRBV7-6 to TRBJ1-1; 7 nucleotides agree with TRBD1. With V trimmed by 5 bases and J by 3 bases, 12 bases remained unmatched. Germline lookup yields CDR1 SGHVS and CDR2 FNYEAQ. CDR3 size: 16 residues. The CDR3: CASSQGLTGLDTEAFF. CDR3 nucleotide sequence: TGTGCCAGCAGCCAAGGGCTGACAGGGTTGGACACTGAAGCTTTCTTT.

Here the CDR3 DNA reads TGTGCCAGCAGTTACTCACTCGCCGGGGGCAACACTGAAGCTTTCTTT. Amino acid sequence: CASSYSLAGGNTEAFF. The rearrangement uses TRBV6-5 and TRBJ1-1, with D maybe TRBD1 (6 bases). The germline V and J ends were trimmed by 0 bases and 2 bases, with 13 bases remaining between them. The germline CDR1 and CDR2 sequences are MNHEY and SVGAGI. The CDR3 runs 16 residues.

The J gene is TRBJ2-3, the V gene TRBV5-4; 9 bases are a match to TRBD2. With V trimmed by 1 base and J by 6 bases, 9 bases remained unmatched. This CDR3 has 16 residues. Germline V gene lookup returns CDR1 SGHNT and CDR2 YYREEE (reference sequence). CDR3 DNA: TGTGCCAGCAGCTTGTTCGGCGGGGGGGCCCCGGATACGCAGTATTTT. Translating it yields CASSLFGGGAPDTQYF.

The V gene is TRBV5-3, the J gene TRBJ2-6; D is tentatively TRBD1 or TRBD2 (5 bases each). TRBV5-3 is placed among ORFs of uncertain function. V was cut by 0 bases and J by 2 bases, with 9 bases left in between. This CDR3 contains 16 residues. The DNA of the CDR3 is TGTGCCAGAAGCTTGGCCCGGGGCCCTGGGGCCAACGTCCTGACTTTC. Protein sequence: CARSLARGPGANVLTF.

The J gene is TRBJ2-1, the V gene TRBV18; 12 nucleotides agree with TRBD2. V lost 9 bases, J lost 9 bases, and 18 bases stayed unmatched. Germline V gene data show CDR1 as KGHSH and CDR2 as LQKENI. The CDR3 has 17 amino acids. CDR3 in amino acids: CASPLAGGPRPFVEQFF. CDR3 coding DNA: TGTGCCAGTCCCCTAGCGGGAGGGCCCCGCCCTTTCGTTGAGCAGTTCTTC.

V is TRBV10-3 and J is TRBJ2-3; 9 bases line up with TRBD1. The CDR3 consists of 15 residues. The germline CDR1 and CDR2 sequences are ENHRY and SYGVKD. The V gene end was trimmed by 6 bases and the J gene end by 8 bases; junction bases not matched to a gene: 12. The CDR3 DNA sequence: TGTGCCATCAGCGTGACAGGGGGGGCACAGGGTACGCAGTATTTT. It yields the protein CAISVTGGAQGTQYF.

This clone was observed a single time. The V gene is TRBV7-9, the J gene TRBJ2-7, with 7 bases lining up with TRBD2. V lost 5 bases to trimming and J lost 1 base; unmatched junction nucleotides: 8. Germline assignment: CDR1 SEHNR and CDR2 FQNEAQ (reference sequence). The CDR3 sequence is 15 residues long. As DNA, the CDR3 is TGTGCCAGCAGCACAGGACTAGATGCGTCCTACGAGCAGTACTTC. This translates into CASSTGLDASYEQYF.

V is TRBV19 and J is TRBJ1-2, with a weak D call TRBD1 (5 bases). The V end was cut by 3 bases, the J end by 3 bases, with 11 bases between. Germline V gene data show CDR1 as LNHDA and CDR2 as SQIVND (reference sequence). The CDR3 extends over 14 amino acids. The CDR3 here is CASSMAGAYYGYTF. The DNA for the CDR3 is TGTGCCAGTAGTATGGCCGGGGCCTACTATGGCTACACCTTC.

This clone was detected once. V and J are TRBV28 and TRBJ2-7; D remains ambiguous. The CDR3 has 14 amino acids. V lost 2 bases, J lost 2 bases, and 10 bases lay in between. Germline values: CDR1 MDHEN, CDR2 SYDVKM. The CDR3 DNA reads as TGTGCCAGCAGTTTAAGAGACCTAACCTACGAGCAGTACTTC. Its protein product is CASSLRDLTYEQYF.

The chain carries TRBV4-1 and TRBJ2-7; 11 bases map to TRBD2. This CDR3 has 16 amino acids. From germline, CDR1 is MGHRA and CDR2 YSYEKL. Trimming removed 1 base from V and 3 bases from J; junction bases left unmatched: 5. CDR3 loop: CASSQGPGTSGYEQYF. DNA for the CDR3: TGCGCCAGCAGCCAAGGCCCCGGGACTAGCGGCTACGAGCAGTACTTC.

The chain combines TRBV28 with TRBJ2-3; D tentatively fits TRBD1 or TRBD2 (5 bases each). Germline CDR1 reads MDHEN; CDR2 reads SYDVKM. V lost 3 bases to trimming and J lost 4 bases, with 11 bases between them. CDR3 length equals 14 residues. CDR3 sequence reads: CASSFEGLADTQYF. Here the CDR3 DNA reads TGTGCCAGCAGTTTCGAGGGGCTGGCAGATACGCAGTATTTT.

V usage is TRBV7-8 and J usage is TRBJ2-1; 15 bases agree with TRBD2. The ends lost 0 bases at V and 13 bases at J; junction bases unmatched: 13. There are 18 residues in the CDR3. Per germline, CDR1 SGHVS and CDR2 FQNEAQ. CDR3 bases: TGTGCCAGCAGCTTAGCCGACAGGGCCTGGACTAGCGGGGGGGACCAGTTCTTC. Its protein is CASSLADRAWTSGGDQFF.

This chain links TRBV5-5 with TRBJ1-6, with D possibly being TRBD1 (5 bases). Looked up from germline, CDR1 is SGHKS and CDR2 is YYEKEE (reference sequence). This CDR3 region has 14 residues. Trimming stripped 3 bases from V and 9 bases from J, with 13 bases between. The CDR3 sequence: CASSSGTGSSPLHF. CDR3 DNA sequence: TGTGCCAGCAGCTCCGGGACTGGTAGTTCACCCCTCCACTTT.

In this sample, this clone turned up a few times. This sequence joins TRBV11-2 and TRBJ2-3; 9 nucleotides align to TRBD2. The CDR3 loop spans 14 amino acids. Germline V gene data show CDR1 as SGHAT and CDR2 as FQNNGV. V lost 3 bases and J lost 3; bases outside the gene matches: 1. The CDR3 sequence: CASSLLAGTDTQYF. The CDR3 coding sequence is TGTGCCAGCAGCTTGCTAGCGGGAACAGATACGCAGTATTTT.